One and the same sample provided the 22 T cell receptor beta chains below, sequenced in a study of CXCR3-negative and CXCR3-positive naive CD8 T cells (dated by TCRdb to about 2019). Overall study outcomes, separate from this receptor: Compared with CXCR3-negative naive cells, CXCR3-positive naive cells had TRB CDR3s with higher hydrophobicity (lower Kidera factor 4), lower energy, and higher strength and volume indices.

No antigen has been assigned to these receptors. Data came from a NextSeq 550. The Human TCR Profiling Kit (MiLaboratory) was used to prepare UMI-labeled 5' RACE TRB cDNA libraries. Once TCRdb had reprocessed the reads, it stored one entry per CDR3 protein sequence and supplied no DNA. The sample's table lists a count of about 5,500 distinct CDR3 sequences. The ten largest clones add up to approximately 2% of the sample. The sequencing input was naive CXCR3+ CD8+ T cells from blood. The sample's cell subset or site label is to be understood as: CD45RO-CCR7+CD27+CD95- naive CD8+ T cells expressing CXCR3 (TNR3+). The receptors were gathered from a human donor in good health. Some clones in this sample may be carry-over from other donors' samples.

This sequence joins TRBV7-2 and TRBJ2-3; TCRdb's D gene call, TRBD1, goes unchecked for lack of DNA. The germline CDR1 and CDR2 sequences are SGHTA and FQGNSA. This CDR3 region has 12 residues. The CDR3 sequence is CASSYPADTQYF.

This chain uses TRBV29-1 with TRBJ2-1; no DNA is available, so the TRBD2 call from TCRdb remains unchecked. This CDR3 contains 20 residues. Per germline, CDR1 SQVTM and CDR2 ANQGSEA. The CDR3 is CSFRALGLAGGSSSYNEQFF.

V is TRBV29-1 and J is TRBJ1-5. Looked up from germline, CDR1 is SQVTM and CDR2 is ANQGSEA. The CDR3 consists of 12 residues. Here the CDR3 reads CSVEDGDQPQHF.

The gene calls are TRBV20-1 and TRBJ1-1; the D call of TRBD1 rests on TCRdb alone, since no DNA is present to check it. This CDR3 is 16 amino acids long. The germline gives CDR1 DFQATT, CDR2 SNEGSKA (reference sequence). The CDR3 region is CSAVSEGGILNTEAFF.

Here the CDR3 reads CASRGLGMAQYF. The chain uses TRBV27 and TRBJ2-5. CDR1 and CDR2 from the germline V gene are MNHEY and SMNVEV (reference sequence). CDR3 length: 12 residues.

This clonotype registers medium-sized by frequency. J is TRBJ2-7 and V is TRBV7-8; without DNA, the TCRdb call of TRBD1 cannot be checked. This CDR3 has 14 residues. Germline CDR1 and CDR2: SGHVS and FQNEAQ. The CDR3 region is CASSTRTEPYEQYF.

The rearrangement joins TRBV4-1 to TRBJ2-3; absent DNA, TCRdb's TRBD1 call cannot be checked. The CDR3 is made up of 18 amino acids. Germline V gene data show CDR1 as MGHRA and CDR2 as YSYEKL. Here the CDR3 reads CASSPQDLGGTGVDTQYF.

This clonotype is labeled medium-sized (0.01 to 0.1%) based on frequency. The chain is built from TRBV4-3 and TRBJ2-7; without DNA, the TCRdb call of TRBD1 cannot be checked. The CDR3 is 16 residues long. Germline CDR1 and CDR2: LGHNA and YSLEER. CDR3 loop: CASSQFDRGSSYEQYF.

V is TRBV2 and J is TRBJ2-1; checking the TCRdb D call of TRBD1 is not possible without DNA. CDR1 is SNHLY, CDR2 FYNNEI, per germline. This CDR3 contains 11 residues. The CDR3: CASSTGEEQFF.

The chain employs TRBV5-5 and TRBJ2-1; with no DNA, the TCRdb D assignment of TRBD2 cannot be verified. The CDR3 spans 15 residues. Germline V CDR1 and CDR2: SGHKS, YYEKEE (reference sequence). CDR3 amino acids: CASSLGLAGVEEQFF.

This clonotype is called medium-sized (0.01 to 0.1%) based on its frequency. The V and J genes are TRBV7-9 and TRBJ2-1; TCRdb's assignment of TRBD2 cannot be checked, as there is no DNA. The CDR3 runs to 16 residues. Germline V gives CDR1 SEHNR, CDR2 FQNEAQ (reference sequence). CDR3 in amino acids: CASSSARTSGTGEQFF. Full variable domain (outside the CDR3, taken from reference TRBV7-9 and TRBJ2-1): DTGVSQNPRHKITKRGQNVTFRCDPISEHNRLYWYRQTLGQGPEFLTYFQNEAQLEKSRLLSDRFSAERPKGSFSTLEIQRTEQGDSAMYLCASSSARTSGTGEQFFGPGTRLTVL.

This clonotype counts as medium-sized (0.01 to 0.1%) by frequency. The chain has TRBV6-2 or TRBV6-3 and TRBJ1-1; TCRdb's D call, TRBD1, is unchecked because there is no DNA. CDR1 is MNHEY and CDR2 is SVGEGT in the germline V gene. The CDR3 has 15 amino acids. The CDR3 region is CASSVQGAANTEAFF.

This clonotype ranks as large in terms of frequency. This chain connects TRBV13 to TRBJ2-1; TCRdb calls TRBD1, which cannot be checked without DNA. This CDR3 is built from 12 residues. Germline CDR1 PRHDT, CDR2 FYEKMQ (reference sequence). The CDR3 reads CASSSPANEQFF.

The V call is TRBV5-1, the J call TRBJ2-1; TCRdb reports TRBD2, a call that lacks DNA to check it against. Germline assignment: CDR1 SGHRS and CDR2 YFSETQ. CDR3 size: 16 residues. CDR3 sequence: CASSIGTSGIYNEQFF.

This clonotype is labeled medium-sized based on frequency. The chain recombines TRBV5-1 with TRBJ2-7; TCRdb selects TRBD1, and the lack of DNA leaves this call unchecked. Germline CDR1 is SGHRS and CDR2 is YFSETQ. This CDR3 comprises 15 residues. Here the CDR3 reads CASSLPGGTNYEQYF.

The chain has TRBV3-1 and TRBJ2-4; TCRdb selects TRBD1, and the lack of DNA leaves this call unchecked. CDR3 size: 18 residues. The germline V gene encodes CDR1 LGHDT and CDR2 YNNKEL (reference sequence). The CDR3 loop reads CASSQGVSRDTSLDIQYF.

In terms of frequency, this clonotype is medium-sized. The chain uses TRBV20-1 and TRBJ2-1; lacking DNA, the TRBD2 call made by TCRdb goes unchecked. This CDR3 has 16 residues. Germline V gene sequence: CDR1 DFQATT, CDR2 SNEGSKA (reference sequence). CDR3 residues: CSASSWGSGSENEQFF.

Frequency places this clonotype as medium-sized. This chain joins TRBV5-1 and TRBJ2-7; checking the TCRdb D call of TRBD1 is not possible without DNA. CDR3 length: 14 residues. CDR1 is SGHRS, CDR2 YFSETQ, per germline. CDR3: CASSLRDSLREQYF.

This clonotype ranks as medium-sized (0.01 to 0.1%) in terms of frequency. The chain carries TRBV5-6 and TRBJ1-1. Germline lookup yields CDR1 SGHDT and CDR2 YYEEEE. The CDR3 is made up of 14 amino acids. The CDR3 protein is CASSFGRVATEAFF.

Considering frequency, this clonotype is medium-sized (0.01 to 0.1%). This rearrangement joins TRBV18 to TRBJ2-7; TCRdb proposes TRBD1, but this gene call is untestable without DNA. CDR3 length: 14 amino acids. From germline, CDR1 is KGHSH and CDR2 LQKENI. The chain's CDR3 is CASSPGQLTYEQYF.

Frequency places this clonotype as medium-sized. The V and J genes are TRBV4-3 and TRBJ2-2; TCRdb proposes TRBD2, but this gene call is untestable without DNA. The CDR3 spans 16 residues. From germline, CDR1 is LGHNA and CDR2 YSLEER. This CDR3 reads CASSQDRGSAPGELFF.

This clonotype is called medium-sized based on its frequency. This chain links TRBV15 with TRBJ2-1. The CDR3 sequence is 11 residues long. The germline gives CDR1 LNHNV, CDR2 YYDKDF (reference sequence). CDR3 protein: CATSRSYEQFF.